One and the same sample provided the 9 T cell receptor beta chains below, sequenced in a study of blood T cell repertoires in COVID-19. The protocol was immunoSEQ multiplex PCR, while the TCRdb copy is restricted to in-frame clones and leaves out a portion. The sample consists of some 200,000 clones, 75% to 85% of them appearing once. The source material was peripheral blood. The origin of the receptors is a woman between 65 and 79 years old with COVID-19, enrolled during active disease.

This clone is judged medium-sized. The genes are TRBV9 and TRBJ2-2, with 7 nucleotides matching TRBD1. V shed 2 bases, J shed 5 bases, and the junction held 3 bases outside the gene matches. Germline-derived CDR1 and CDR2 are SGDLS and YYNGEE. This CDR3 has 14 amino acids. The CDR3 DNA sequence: TGTGCCAGCAGCGTCCAACAGGGGACCGGGGAGCTGTTTTTT. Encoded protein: CASSVQQGTGELFF.

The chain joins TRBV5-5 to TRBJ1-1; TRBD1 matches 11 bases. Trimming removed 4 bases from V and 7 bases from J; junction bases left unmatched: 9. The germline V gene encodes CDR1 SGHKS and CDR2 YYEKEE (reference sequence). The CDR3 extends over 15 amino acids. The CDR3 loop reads CASSRSGTGGVEAFF. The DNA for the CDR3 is TGTGCCAGCAGCCGATCCGGGACAGGGGGTGTTGAAGCTTTCTTT.

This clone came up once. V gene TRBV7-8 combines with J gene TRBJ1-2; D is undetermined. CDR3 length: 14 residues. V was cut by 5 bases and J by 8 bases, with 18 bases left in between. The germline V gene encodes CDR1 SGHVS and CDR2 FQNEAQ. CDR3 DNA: TGTGCCAGCAGCCCCCGGAGGGTCCCTGGGGGCTACACCTTC. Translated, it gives CASSPRRVPGGYTF.

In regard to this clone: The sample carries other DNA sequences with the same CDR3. The CDR3 is CASSSGQQETQYF. The CDR3 DNA reads as TGCGCCAGCAGCTCCGGACAGCAAGAGACCCAGTACTTC. This sequence joins TRBV5-1 and TRBJ2-5; D may be TRBD1 (6 bases). Germline loops: CDR1 SGHRS, CDR2 YFSETQ. V was clipped by 3 bases and J by 2 bases, with 8 bases between them. CDR3 length: 13 residues.

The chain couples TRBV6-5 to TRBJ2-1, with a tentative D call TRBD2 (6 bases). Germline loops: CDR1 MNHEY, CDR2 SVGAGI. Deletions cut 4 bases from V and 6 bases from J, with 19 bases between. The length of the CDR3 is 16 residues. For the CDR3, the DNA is TGTGCCAGCAGTTCCGTGACTAGGACTTTGTCCAATGAGCAGTTCTTC. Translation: CASSSVTRTLSNEQFF.

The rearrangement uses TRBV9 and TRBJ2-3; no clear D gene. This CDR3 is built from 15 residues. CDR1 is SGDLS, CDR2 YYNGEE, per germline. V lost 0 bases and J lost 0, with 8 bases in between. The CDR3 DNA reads TGTGCCAGCAGCGTAGTGCCAACTAGCACAGATACGCAGTATTTT. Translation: CASSVVPTSTDTQYF.

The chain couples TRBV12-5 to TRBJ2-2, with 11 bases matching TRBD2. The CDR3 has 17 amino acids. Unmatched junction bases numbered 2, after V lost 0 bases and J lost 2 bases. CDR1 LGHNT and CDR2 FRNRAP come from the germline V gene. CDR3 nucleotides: TGTGCTAGTGGTTTGGTTACTAGCGGGAGAAACACCGGGGAGCTGTTTTTT. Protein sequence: CASGLVTSGRNTGELFF. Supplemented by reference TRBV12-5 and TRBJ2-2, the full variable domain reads DARVTQTPRHKVTEMGQEVTMRCQPILGHNTVFWYRQTMMQGLELLAYFRNRAPLDDSGMPKDRFSAEMPDATLATLKIQPSEPRDSAVYFCASGLVTSGRNTGELFFGEGSRLTVL.

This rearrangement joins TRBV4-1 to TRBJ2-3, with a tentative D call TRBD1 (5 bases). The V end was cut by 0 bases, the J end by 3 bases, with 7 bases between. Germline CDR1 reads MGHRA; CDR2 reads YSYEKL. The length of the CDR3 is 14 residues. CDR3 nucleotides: TGCGCCAGCAGCCAAGATCAGGGAACAGATACGCAGTATTTT. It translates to CASSQDQGTDTQYF.

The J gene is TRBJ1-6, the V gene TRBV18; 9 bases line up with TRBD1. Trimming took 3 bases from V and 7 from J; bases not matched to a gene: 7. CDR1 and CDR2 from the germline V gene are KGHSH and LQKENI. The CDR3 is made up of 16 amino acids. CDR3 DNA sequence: TGTGCCAGCTCACCCTTACAGGGGGCCGGGAATTCACCCCTCCACTTT. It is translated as CASSPLQGAGNSPLHF.